This T cell receptor (beta chain) was captured in a study of vaccination effects on CD4 cells after COVID-19. Broader study findings: Marked clonal contraction was seen in infection- and vaccine-induced clones late after vaccination. Only 1 of 255 vaccine-induced clones from healthy vaccinees cross-reacted with common cold coronaviruses.

The repertoire was sequenced with immunoSEQ multiplex PCR; TCRdb's copy has only in-frame clones and lacks some. The data show tens of thousands of clones, approximately 74% seen once. Under the ViraFEST assay, PBMC were stimulated with viral peptide pools so that antigen-specific CD4+ T cells expanded. Sequencing was performed afterwards. An approximately nine-day culture period preceded the isolation of CD4+ T cells. Germline V gene lookup returns CDR1 MNHNS and CDR2 SASEGT. Trimming pared 1 base from V and 5 bases from J, leaving 10 bases between. This CDR3 is built from 14 residues. For this clone: Its antigen remains unidentified.

The chain links TRBV6-1 to TRBJ2-3; D unclear. This sequence was found in a human donor who received a COVID-19 vaccine. The sequenced sample was CD4+ T cells from PBMCs cultured with HCoV-229E spike peptides, obtained before COVID-19 vaccination. This CDR3 is CASSEVLARDTQYF. CDR3 coding DNA: TGTGCCAGCAGTGAAGTTTTAGCCAGAGATACGCAGTATTTT.